The 29 T cell receptor beta chains in this list originate from one sample, sequenced in a study of cytomegalovirus exposure and HLA in healthy donors. The primer mix had 60 Vbeta and 13 Jbeta primers. Using immunoSEQ multiplex PCR, the repertoire was profiled, and TCRdb retains in-frame clones only, with some absent. Altogether 90,000 to 110,000 clones are present, over 70% being singletons, with the ten largest covering about 6%. Sequencing used PBMCs. These receptors all come from a male donor in good health and CMV-seronegative.

The CDR3: CAWKGRGINQPQHF. The DNA for the CDR3 is TGTGCCTGGAAGGGAAGGGGTATCAATCAGCCCCAGCATTTT. This chain links TRBV30 with TRBJ1-5; possibly TRBD1 for D (5 bases). CDR1 and CDR2 (germline): GTSNPN, SVGIG (reference sequence). There are 14 residues in the CDR3. With 4 bases removed from V and 3 bases from J, the gap between germline ends came to 13 bases.

The V call is TRBV7-9, the J call TRBJ1-4; D gene uncertain. From germline, CDR1 is SEHNR and CDR2 FQNEAQ (reference sequence). This CDR3 has 19 residues. The V and J ends lost 5 bases and 0 bases respectively, with 22 bases between them. CDR3 coding DNA: TGTGCCAGCAGCCGTAGAGCGGGAACAGCCCTGGCAACTAATGAAAAACTGTTTTTT. It codes for CASSRRAGTALATNEKLFF.

The chain has TRBV7-8 and TRBJ2-3; TRBD2 aligns across 7 bases. The J segment lost 4 bases and the V segment lost 5 bases, leaving 9 bases of the junction unmatched. The CDR3 loop spans 15 amino acids. Germline V gene lookup returns CDR1 SGHVS and CDR2 FQNEAQ. DNA of the CDR3: TGTGCCAGCAGCACCTGGGGAGGGGCCTCAGATACGCAGTATTTT. Protein: CASSTWGGASDTQYF.

The rearrangement joins TRBV2 to TRBJ1-5, with a possible D match to TRBD1 (6 bases). Trimming took off 7 bases at V and 5 bases at J, with 15 bases between the two ends. From germline, CDR1 is SNHLY and CDR2 FYNNEI. The CDR3 is 14 amino acids. The CDR3 sequence is CASTPGHSDQPQHF. CDR3 nucleotides: TGTGCCAGCACCCCGGGACACTCGGATCAGCCCCAGCATTTT.

This sequence joins TRBV13 and TRBJ2-1, with D possibly TRBD2 on 6 matching bases. Trimming removed 3 bases at V and 7 bases at J, with 16 bases between. Germline values: CDR1 PRHDT, CDR2 FYEKMQ (reference sequence). The CDR3 sequence is 15 residues long. CDR3 region: CASSLGGFLGNEQFF. The CDR3 DNA follows: TGTGCCAGCAGCTTGGGAGGCTTCTTGGGGAATGAGCAGTTCTTC. The variable domain in full, with the rest retrieved from reference TRBV13 and TRBJ2-1, is AAGVIQSPRHLIKEKRETATLKCYPIPRHDTVYWYQQGPGQDPQFLISFYEKMQSDKGSIPDRFSAQQFSDYHSELNMSSLELGDSALYFCASSLGGFLGNEQFFGPGTRLTVL.

This clone was detected once. The CDR3: CASSPVLGERGTGELFF. In DNA form, the CDR3 reads TGTGCCAGCAGTCCGGTACTAGGGGAAAGGGGGACCGGGGAGCTGTTTTTT. The rearrangement joins TRBV28 to TRBJ2-2, with D perhaps TRBD1 (6 bases). The CDR3 totals 17 residues. V lost 5 bases to trimming and J lost 5 bases, with 21 bases between them. Germline V gene lookup returns CDR1 MDHEN and CDR2 SYDVKM.

The chain combines TRBV19 with TRBJ1-5, with 7 bases identical to TRBD1. The germline gives CDR1 LNHDA, CDR2 SQIVND (reference sequence). V was pared by 4 bases and J by 6 bases, with 6 bases of the junction left unmatched. The CDR3 totals 14 residues. The CDR3 DNA reads as TGTGCCAGTAGTAGACAGGGCGGCGGTCAGCCCCAGCATTTT. Translated: CASSRQGGGQPQHF.

This chain links TRBV11-2 with TRBJ1-4, with 10 positions matching TRBD1. CDR1 SGHAT and CDR2 FQNNGV come from the germline V gene. The CDR3 runs 15 residues. V shed 5 bases, J shed 4 bases, and the junction held 4 bases outside the gene matches. The CDR3 region has the DNA TGTGCCAGCAGCGGAAGGACAGGGGGTAATGAAAAACTGTTTTTT. Its protein product is CASSGRTGGNEKLFF.

This clone is a singleton in its sample. J is TRBJ2-2 and V is TRBV7-9, with a tentative D call TRBD1 (6 bases). V was clipped by 2 bases and J by 2 bases, with 9 bases between them. The CDR3 spans 15 residues. Per germline, CDR1 SEHNR and CDR2 FQNEAQ (reference sequence). The CDR3 DNA reads TGTGCCAGCAGCTTATACAGGGCTAACACCGGGGAGCTGTTTTTT. Translated: CASSLYRANTGELFF. The full variable domain, its missing parts supplied by reference TRBV7-9 and TRBJ2-2, is DTGVSQNPRHKITKRGQNVTFRCDPISEHNRLYWYRQTLGQGPEFLTYFQNEAQLEKSRLLSDRFSAERPKGSFSTLEIQRTEQGDSAMYLCASSLYRANTGELFFGEGSRLTVL.

This clone showed up just a few times. This chain uses TRBV10-3 with TRBJ1-2; D unclear. Germline V gene data show CDR1 as ENHRY and CDR2 as SYGVKD. V gave up 0 bases and J gave up 3 bases, with 5 bases separating them. The CDR3 length is 13 residues. CDR3 amino acids: CAISESADYGYTF. The CDR3, as DNA: TGTGCCATCAGTGAGTCGGCCGACTATGGCTACACCTTC.

For the CDR3, the DNA is TGTGCCAGCAGTTCGCCAGGGGAATATGGCTACACCTTC. As protein: CASSSPGEYGYTF. J is TRBJ1-2 and V is TRBV27, with D tentatively TRBD1 (6 bases). The CDR3 covers 13 residues. Looked up from germline, CDR1 is MNHEY and CDR2 is SMNVEV (reference sequence). V lost 4 bases and J lost 5, with 11 bases in between.

CDR3 DNA: TGTGCCATCAGCACGACTAGCGGGACCTTAGGGGAGACCCAGTACTTC. Translation gives CAISTTSGTLGETQYF. The rearrangement links TRBV10-3 to TRBJ2-5; 11 nucleotides match TRBD2. This CDR3 contains 16 residues. From germline, CDR1 is ENHRY and CDR2 SYGVKD. Trimming at V came to 6 bases and at J to 5 bases, leaving 11 bases not matched to a gene.

CDR3 residues: CAWGPGRGHQPQHF. CDR3 coding DNA: TGTGCCTGGGGGCCTGGAAGGGGTCACCAGCCCCAGCATTTT. This sequence joins TRBV30 and TRBJ1-5, with D possibly TRBD1 on 5 matching bases. The CDR3 consists of 14 residues. The germline gives CDR1 GTSNPN, CDR2 SVGIG (reference sequence). V was pared by 5 bases and J by 7 bases, with 18 bases between.

The chain combines TRBV7-9 with TRBJ2-3; D is perhaps TRBD1 (6 bases). The V and J ends lost 4 bases and 3 bases respectively, with 8 bases between them. Germline loops: CDR1 SEHNR, CDR2 FQNEAQ (reference sequence). The length of the CDR3 is 13 residues. CDR3 in amino acids: CASSWQGTDTQYF. The CDR3 nucleotides read TGTGCCAGCAGCTGGCAGGGGACAGATACGCAGTATTTT.

The V and J genes are TRBV6-5 and TRBJ2-2, with 8 bases lining up with TRBD2. Germline loops: CDR1 MNHEY, CDR2 SVGAGI. This CDR3 is built from 16 residues. J lost 6 bases, V lost 4 bases, and 10 bases had no gene match. CDR3 nucleotides: TGTGCCAGCAGTTGGGAAAGCGGGAGAGGTGCCGGGGAGCTGTTTTTT. Amino acids: CASSWESGRGAGELFF.

This clone was seen a few times. The CDR3 nucleotides read TGTGCCAGCAGCCACGGACAGGGAGGATACAATGAGCAGTTCTTC. Amino acid sequence: CASSHGQGGYNEQFF. The rearrangement links TRBV5-8 to TRBJ2-1, with 8 bases that match TRBD1. CDR1 SGHTS and CDR2 YDEGEE come from the germline V gene. The CDR3 has 15 amino acids. J gave up 4 bases and V 4 bases, and 7 bases lay outside the gene matches.

The J gene is TRBJ1-5, the V gene TRBV6-1, with 10 bases lining up with TRBD1. Germline V gene sequence: CDR1 MNHNS, CDR2 SASEGT. The J segment lost 6 bases and the V segment lost 5 bases, leaving 7 bases of the junction unmatched. This CDR3 spans 15 amino acids. In DNA form, the CDR3 reads TGTGCCAGCAGTCAAGGGACAGGGGTAAGTCAGCCCCAGCATTTT. It codes for CASSQGTGVSQPQHF.

This rearrangement joins TRBV2 to TRBJ2-7; the match to TRBD2 covers 9 bases. This CDR3 has 14 residues. The junction had 3 bases not matched to a gene; V was cut back by 5 bases and J by 1 base. Per germline, CDR1 SNHLY and CDR2 FYNNEI. CDR3 sequence: CASSLTSGSYEQYF. In DNA form, the CDR3 reads TGTGCCAGCAGTCTGACTAGCGGTTCCTACGAGCAGTACTTC.

The chain uses TRBV5-1 and TRBJ2-7; a weak D match, TRBD2 (5 bases). Germline CDR1 reads SGHRS; CDR2 reads YFSETQ. V was shortened by 3 bases and J by 6 bases, with 13 bases between the two germline ends. The CDR3 is made up of 13 amino acids. CDR3 DNA sequence: TGCGCCAGCAGCTCCTCAGAAGCGGCCGAGCAGTACTTC. It specifies CASSSSEAAEQYF.

The chain carries TRBV5-1 and TRBJ1-6; D is unresolved. V was trimmed by 0 bases and J by 9 bases, leaving 7 bases between them. CDR1 is SGHRS and CDR2 is YFSETQ in the germline V gene. CDR3 length: 13 residues. As DNA, the CDR3 is TGCGCCAGCAGCTTGGAATCCATTTCACCCCTCCACTTT. It codes for CASSLESISPLHF.

This clone came up a few times. This chain connects TRBV21-1 to TRBJ2-1; the table's D call, TRBD2, was not checked against the DNA. TRBV21-1 is flagged as a pseudogene. The CDR3 length is 12 residues. In DNA form, the CDR3 reads TGTGCCAGCAGCAAAGAAGCGGGAGCTGGGTTCTTC. It encodes CASSKEAGAGFF.

This clone was detected once. The rearrangement links TRBV6-1 to TRBJ1-1; possible D gene TRBD1, 6 bases. The germline V and J ends were trimmed by 10 bases and 7 bases, with 19 bases remaining between them. The CDR3 loop spans 13 amino acids. CDR1 MNHNS and CDR2 SASEGT come from the germline V gene. In DNA form, the CDR3 reads TGTGCCACCCCTCAGAGGGACACCCTTGAAGCTTTCTTT. As protein: CATPQRDTLEAFF.

V and J are TRBV7-2 and TRBJ2-5, with 7 bases aligning to TRBD1. The germline V gene encodes CDR1 SGHTA and CDR2 FQGNSA. CDR3 length equals 17 residues. Trimming took 2 bases from V and 4 from J; bases not matched to a gene: 13. The CDR3 nucleotides read TGTGCCAGCAGCTTAAACGGCCCCGGGACAGTTACAGAGACCCAGTACTTC. It codes for CASSLNGPGTVTETQYF.

The chain joins TRBV7-8 to TRBJ1-2, with a weak D call TRBD1 (5 bases). CDR1 and CDR2 from the germline V gene are SGHVS and FQNEAQ. V was trimmed by 7 bases and J by 6 bases, leaving 12 bases between them. This CDR3 spans 12 amino acids. The CDR3 DNA follows: TGTGCCAGCACCCAACCAGGGAATGGCTACACCTTC. It yields the protein CASTQPGNGYTF.

The chain has TRBV28 and TRBJ2-2, with a possible D match to TRBD2 (6 bases). Trimming took 1 base from V and 6 from J, leaving 12 bases between them. Germline-derived CDR1 and CDR2 are MDHEN and SYDVKM. The CDR3 has 15 amino acids. The CDR3 protein is CASSLFGRAAGELFF. CDR3 DNA sequence: TGTGCCAGCAGTTTATTCGGGAGAGCAGCCGGGGAGCTGTTTTTT. Based on the CDR3 plus reference TRBV28 and TRBJ2-2, the full variable domain is DVKVTQSSRYLVKRTGEKVFLECVQDMDHENMFWYRQDPGLGLRLIYFSYDVKMKEKGDIPEGYSVSREKKERFSLILESASTNQTSMYLCASSLFGRAAGELFFGEGSRLTVL.

This clone has a handful of counts. The V call is TRBV10-3, the J call TRBJ2-2; 10 nucleotides match TRBD2. This CDR3 region has 12 residues. Germline values: CDR1 ENHRY, CDR2 SYGVKD. CDR3 coding DNA: TGTGGTGCGGGGACTAGCGTCCGGGAGCTGTTTTTT. It specifies CGAGTSVRELFF.

The chain couples TRBV6-6 to TRBJ1-2; D unresolved. V shed 7 bases and J shed 12 bases, with 21 bases lying between them. Germline CDR1 reads MNHNY; CDR2 reads SVGAGI (reference sequence). The CDR3 contains 13 residues. This CDR3 is CASTSGGARFNTF. The DNA for the CDR3 is TGTGCCAGCACCTCCGGTGGAGCTCGATTTAACACCTTC.

In this sample, this clone turned up a few times. The genes are TRBV4-3 and TRBJ2-7; 9 bases align to TRBD1. The V and J ends lost 2 bases and 7 bases, in that order; junction bases with no gene match: 9. CDR3 length equals 15 residues. CDR1 and CDR2 (germline): LGHNA, YSLEER. The CDR3 here is CASSQWVQGAGEQYF. The DNA for the CDR3 is TGCGCCAGCAGCCAATGGGTACAGGGGGCCGGAGAGCAGTACTTC.

This chain uses TRBV7-2 with TRBJ2-7, with a possible D match to TRBD1 (6 bases). The germline CDR1 and CDR2 sequences are SGHTA and FQGNSA. CDR3 length equals 14 residues. Trimming pared 5 bases from V and 3 bases from J, leaving 14 bases between. In DNA form, the CDR3 reads TGTGCCAGCAGCCAGGGGTGGAAGGGCTACGAGCAGTACTTC. Protein product: CASSQGWKGYEQYF.